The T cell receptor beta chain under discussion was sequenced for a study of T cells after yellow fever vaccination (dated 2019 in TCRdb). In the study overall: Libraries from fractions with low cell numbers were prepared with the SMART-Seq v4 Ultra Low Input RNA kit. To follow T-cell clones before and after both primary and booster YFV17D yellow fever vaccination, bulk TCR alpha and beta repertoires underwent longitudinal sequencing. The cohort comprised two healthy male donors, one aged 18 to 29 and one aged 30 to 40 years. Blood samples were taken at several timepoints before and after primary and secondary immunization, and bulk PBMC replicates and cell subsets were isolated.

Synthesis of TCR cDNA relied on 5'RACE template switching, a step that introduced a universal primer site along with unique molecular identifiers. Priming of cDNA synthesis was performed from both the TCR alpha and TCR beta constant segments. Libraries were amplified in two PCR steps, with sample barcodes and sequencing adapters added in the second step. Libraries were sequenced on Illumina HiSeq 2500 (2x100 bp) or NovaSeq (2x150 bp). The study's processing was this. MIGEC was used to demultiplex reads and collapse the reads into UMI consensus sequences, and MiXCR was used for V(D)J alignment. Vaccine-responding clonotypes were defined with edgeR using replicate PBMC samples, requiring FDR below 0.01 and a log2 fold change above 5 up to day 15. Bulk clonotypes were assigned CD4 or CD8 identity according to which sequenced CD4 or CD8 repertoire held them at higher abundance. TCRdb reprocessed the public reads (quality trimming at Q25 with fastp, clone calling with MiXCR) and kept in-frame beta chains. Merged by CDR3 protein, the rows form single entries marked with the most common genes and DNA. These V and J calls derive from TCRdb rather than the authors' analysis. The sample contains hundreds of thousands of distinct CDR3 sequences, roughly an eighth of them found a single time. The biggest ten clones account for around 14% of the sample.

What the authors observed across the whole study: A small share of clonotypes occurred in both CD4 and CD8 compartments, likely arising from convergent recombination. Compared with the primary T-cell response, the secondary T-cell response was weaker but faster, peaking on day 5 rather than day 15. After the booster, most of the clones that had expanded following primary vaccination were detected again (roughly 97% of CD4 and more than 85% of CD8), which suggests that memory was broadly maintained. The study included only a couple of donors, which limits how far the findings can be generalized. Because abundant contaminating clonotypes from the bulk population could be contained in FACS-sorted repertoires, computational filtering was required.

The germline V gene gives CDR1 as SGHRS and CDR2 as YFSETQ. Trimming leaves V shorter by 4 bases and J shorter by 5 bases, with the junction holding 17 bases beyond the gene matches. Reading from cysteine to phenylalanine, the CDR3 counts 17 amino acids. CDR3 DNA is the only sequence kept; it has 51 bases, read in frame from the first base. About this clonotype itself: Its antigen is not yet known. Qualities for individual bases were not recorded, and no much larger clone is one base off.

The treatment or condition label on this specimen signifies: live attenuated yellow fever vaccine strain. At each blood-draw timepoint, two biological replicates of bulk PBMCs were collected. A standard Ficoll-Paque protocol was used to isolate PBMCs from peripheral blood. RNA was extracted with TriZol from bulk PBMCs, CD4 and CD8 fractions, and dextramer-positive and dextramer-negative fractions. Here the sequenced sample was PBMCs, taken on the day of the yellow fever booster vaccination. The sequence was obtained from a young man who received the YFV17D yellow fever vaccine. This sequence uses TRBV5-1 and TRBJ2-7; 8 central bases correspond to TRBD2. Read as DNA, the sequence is TGCGCCAGCAGCCCAGCCCTTAGCGGGGCCCTGAGCGACGAGCAGTACTTC. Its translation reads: CASSPALSGALSDEQYF.